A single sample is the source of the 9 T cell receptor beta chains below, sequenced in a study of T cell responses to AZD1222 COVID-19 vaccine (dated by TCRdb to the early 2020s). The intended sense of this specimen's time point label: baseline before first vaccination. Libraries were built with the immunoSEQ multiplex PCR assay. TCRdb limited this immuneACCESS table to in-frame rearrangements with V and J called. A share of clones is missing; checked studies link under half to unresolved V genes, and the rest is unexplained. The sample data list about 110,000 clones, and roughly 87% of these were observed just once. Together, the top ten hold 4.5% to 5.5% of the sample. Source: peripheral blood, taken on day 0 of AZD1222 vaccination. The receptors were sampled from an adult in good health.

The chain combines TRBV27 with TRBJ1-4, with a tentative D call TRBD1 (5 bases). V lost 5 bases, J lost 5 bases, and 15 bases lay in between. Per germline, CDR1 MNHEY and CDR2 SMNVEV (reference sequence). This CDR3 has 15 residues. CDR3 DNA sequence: TGTGCCAGCAGTCCAAGCGGGGGACCCAATGAAAAACTGTTTTTT. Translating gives CASSPSGGPNEKLFF.

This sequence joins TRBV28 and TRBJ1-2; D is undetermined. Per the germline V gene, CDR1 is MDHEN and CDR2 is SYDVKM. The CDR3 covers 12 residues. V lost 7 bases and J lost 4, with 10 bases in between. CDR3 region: CASKEEAYGYTF. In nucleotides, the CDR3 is TGTGCCAGCAAAGAGGAGGCCTATGGCTACACCTTC.

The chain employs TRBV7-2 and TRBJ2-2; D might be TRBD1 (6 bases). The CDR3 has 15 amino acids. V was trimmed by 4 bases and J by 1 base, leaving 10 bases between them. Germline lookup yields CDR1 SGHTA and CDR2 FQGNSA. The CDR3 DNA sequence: TGTGCCAGCAGCTCGAGGGGGAGGAACACCGGGGAGCTGTTTTTT. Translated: CASSSRGRNTGELFF.

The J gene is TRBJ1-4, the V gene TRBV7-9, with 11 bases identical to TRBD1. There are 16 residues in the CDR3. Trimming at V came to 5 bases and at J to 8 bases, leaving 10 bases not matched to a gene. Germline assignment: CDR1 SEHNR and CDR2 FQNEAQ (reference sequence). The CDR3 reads CASSPQGQGVWEKLFF. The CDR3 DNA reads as TGTGCCAGCAGCCCCCAGGGACAGGGGGTTTGGGAAAAACTGTTTTTT.

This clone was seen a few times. CDR3 sequence: CASSVGASGNEQYF. The CDR3 DNA reads as TGTGCCAGCAGTGTGGGCGCGAGCGGAAACGAGCAGTACTTC. The rearrangement links TRBV4-2 to TRBJ2-7; a weak D match, TRBD2 (5 bases). V was trimmed by 6 bases and J by 5 bases, leaving 17 bases between them. CDR1 and CDR2 from the germline V gene are LGHNA and YNFKEQ. This CDR3 is 14 amino acids long.

In DNA form, the CDR3 reads TGTGCCAGCAGTCCTGGGCCCGGACATACCTATAACTATGGCTACACCTTC. It translates to CASSPGPGHTYNYGYTF. The chain has TRBV28 and TRBJ1-2, with D possibly TRBD1 on 5 matching bases. The CDR3 loop spans 17 amino acids. The V gene's germline CDR1 is MDHEN and CDR2 SYDVKM. Trimming left V 5 bases short and J 1 base short, with 20 bases between.

CDR3 protein: CASTSGQSNSPLHF. In DNA form, the CDR3 reads TGTGCCAGTACCTCCGGACAGTCTAATTCACCCCTCCACTTT. The J gene is TRBJ1-6, the V gene TRBV19; TRBD1 might be the D (6 bases). V lost 7 bases and J lost 6, with 13 bases in between. Germline CDR1 is LNHDA and CDR2 is SQIVND (reference sequence). This CDR3 is built from 14 residues.

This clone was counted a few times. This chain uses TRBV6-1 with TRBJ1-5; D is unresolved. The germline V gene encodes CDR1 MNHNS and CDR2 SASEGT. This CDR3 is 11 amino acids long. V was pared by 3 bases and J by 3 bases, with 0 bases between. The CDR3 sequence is CASSDNQPQHF. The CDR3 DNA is TGTGCCAGCAGTGACAATCAGCCCCAGCATTTT.

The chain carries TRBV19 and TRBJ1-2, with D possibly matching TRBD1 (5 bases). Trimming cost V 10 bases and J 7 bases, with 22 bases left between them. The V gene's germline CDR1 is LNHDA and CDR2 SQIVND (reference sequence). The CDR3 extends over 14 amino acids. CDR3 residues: CATARDGPGGGYTF. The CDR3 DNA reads TGTGCCACGGCACGGGACGGGCCTGGCGGTGGCTACACCTTC.